This T cell receptor (beta chain) was observed in a study of shared clonotypes between healthy human individuals. TCRdb's copy holds only in-frame clones and misses some; the assay was immunoSEQ multiplex PCR. The sample lists under 2,000,000 clones; approximately 94% were seen once. CD8 cells classed as naive were CD45RO-negative and positively selected for CCR7, excluding terminally differentiated effector memory CD45RA+ cells. There were no recent acute infections or vaccinations among the donors, who were healthy HIV-negative adults. The receptor was isolated from a man in his late teens or twenties in good health. The sample comprised naive CD8+ T cells sorted from blood.

The CDR3 sequence: CASSIDVDRGTSRTEAFF. CDR3 bases: TGTGCCAGTAGTATCGATGTGGACAGGGGTACCTCTAGAACTGAAGCTTTCTTT. The rearrangement links TRBV19 to TRBJ1-1, with 9 bases lining up with TRBD1. CDR3 length equals 18 residues. Germline CDR1 is LNHDA and CDR2 is SQIVND (reference sequence). The V and J ends lost 3 bases and 5 bases, in that order; junction bases with no gene match: 16. The full variable domain, rest sourced from reference TRBV19 and TRBJ1-1, is DGGITQSPKYLFRKEGQNVTLSCEQNLNHDAMYWYRQDPGQGLRLIYYSQIVNDFQKGDIAEGYSVSREKKESFPLTVTSAQKNPTAFYLCASSIDVDRGTSRTEAFFGQGTRLTVV.